This TCR beta chain was documented in a study of low-dose radiotherapy and immunotherapy resistance in tumors. Study-level information: Patients of Cohort 1 had 0.5 Gy fractions every 2 weeks, which summed to 6.5 Gy. The schedule for Cohort 2 used 1 Gy per fraction every two weeks, which added up to 13 Gy over 26 weeks. Each patient was administered nivolumab intravenously at 240 mg, which was a flat dose, every two weeks, along with intravenous ipilimumab at 1 mg/kg every six weeks.

The time point is: after trial treatment. Specified treatment: LDRT plus nivolumab, ipilimumab, low-dose cyclophosphamide and aspirin (RACIN trial). In the RACIN dose-escalation trial, donors got nivolumab plus ipilimumab with aspirin, cyclophosphamide and radiotherapy. Primers used for first-strand cDNA, a TRAV- and TRBV-specific set, covered both alpha and beta chains. The authors ran approximately 20 PCR cycles to amplify TCRs with a constant-region primer and V-primer adapter. Using its own MiXCR run on the reads, TCRdb lists one record per CDR3 protein. The repertoire has some 100,000 distinct CDR3 sequences, approximately 22% of them found once; the top ten carry 9.5% to 15%. This clonotype appeared many times. The V and J ends lost 2 bases and 3 bases respectively, with 14 bases between them. Germline assignment: CDR1 SEHNR and CDR2 FQNEAQ (reference sequence). The CDR3 runs 16 residues.

The TCR was taken from a female donor with ovarian cancer. The chain carries TRBV7-9 and TRBJ2-4; D perhaps matches TRBD2 (5 bases). The sequencing used PBMCs, collected after low-dose radiotherapy plus immunotherapy. The CDR3 DNA is TGTGCCAGCAGCTTATTAAGCGGTGCGGTCAAAAACATTCAGTACTTC. Translated: CASSLLSGAVKNIQYF.